One sample yielded the 16 T cell receptor beta chains listed below, sequenced in a study of T cell responses to AZD1222 COVID-19 vaccine. Here immunoSEQ multiplex PCR was the method, and the copy in TCRdb shows in-frame clones only, minus some. Among about 54,000 clones listed, roughly 85% were seen once. The sequenced sample was peripheral blood, obtained on day 0 of AZD1222 vaccination. Receptors were obtained from an adult in good health.

The chain carries TRBV3-1 (or the pseudogene TRBV3-2) and TRBJ2-1; D remains unclear. CDR3 length equals 15 residues. Germline loops: CDR1 LGHDT, CDR2 YNNKEL (reference sequence). V was clipped by 0 bases and J by 7 bases, with 13 bases between them. The CDR3 DNA is TGTGCCAGCAGCCAAGACCGGGTCCTCACTAATGAGCAGTTCTTC. It encodes CASSQDRVLTNEQFF.

V usage is TRBV19 and J usage is TRBJ2-6, with D possibly being TRBD1 (6 bases). Trimming stripped 7 bases from V and 0 bases from J, with 13 bases between. Per germline, CDR1 LNHDA and CDR2 SQIVND (reference sequence). This CDR3 contains 16 residues. The CDR3, as DNA: TGTGCCAGTACCCCAGGGGCCCCCTCTGGGGCCAACGTCCTGACTTTC. Translating gives CASTPGAPSGANVLTF. The whole variable domain, remainder taken from reference TRBV19 and TRBJ2-6, is DGGITQSPKYLFRKEGQNVTLSCEQNLNHDAMYWYRQDPGQGLRLIYYSQIVNDFQKGDIAEGYSVSREKKESFPLTVTSAQKNPTAFYLCASTPGAPSGANVLTFGAGSRLTVL.

V is TRBV29-1 and J is TRBJ1-4, with 11 bases lining up with TRBD1. The J segment lost 15 bases and the V segment lost 3 bases, leaving 12 bases of the junction unmatched. CDR1 is SQVTM, CDR2 ANQGSEA, per germline. The length of the CDR3 is 14 residues. DNA for the CDR3: TGCAGCGTTGACCATGGACAGGGGGCCTCCGGAGTGTTTTTT. Its translation is CSVDHGQGASGVFF.

V is TRBV3-1 (or the pseudogene TRBV3-2) and J is TRBJ2-3; 7 nucleotides agree with TRBD1. Germline CDR1 reads LGHDT; CDR2 reads YNNKEL (reference sequence). J gave up 7 bases and V 4 bases, and 5 bases lay outside the gene matches. There are 13 residues in the CDR3. The DNA of the CDR3 is TGTGCCAGCAGCCGCTACAGGGGAAATACGCAGTATTTT. As protein: CASSRYRGNTQYF.

This clone was detected once. CDR3 sequence reads: CASSQDTAVNGYTF. CDR3 in DNA: TGTGCCAGCAGCCAAGATACTGCAGTCAATGGCTACACCTTC. This rearrangement joins TRBV3-1 (or the pseudogene TRBV3-2) to TRBJ1-2; D not resolved. The V gene's germline CDR1 is LGHDT and CDR2 YNNKEL (reference sequence). This CDR3 is 14 amino acids long. V was pared by 0 bases and J by 6 bases, with 11 bases between.

The V and J genes are TRBV29-1 and TRBJ1-1; no reliable D call. The CDR3 sequence is 12 residues long. V lost 6 bases to trimming and J lost 1 base, with 9 bases between them. Germline values: CDR1 SQVTM, CDR2 ANQGSEA. CDR3 coding DNA: TGCAGCGTACCGACACGGAACACTGAAGCTTTCTTT. Its protein product is CSVPTRNTEAFF.

About this clone: This sample also contains other DNA sequences that code for the same CDR3. The chain is built from TRBV7-9 and TRBJ2-3, with unresolved D. V lost 1 base and J lost 6, with 5 bases in between. Germline lookup yields CDR1 SEHNR and CDR2 FQNEAQ (reference sequence). CDR3 length: 12 residues. The CDR3 DNA reads as TGTGCCAGCAGCTTAGGGGTGGATACGCAGTATTTT. Translating gives CASSLGVDTQYF.

This chain uses TRBV9 with TRBJ1-2; weak D call: TRBD1 (5 bases). Germline V gene sequence: CDR1 SGDLS, CDR2 YYNGEE. Trimming removed 0 bases at V and 4 bases at J, with 13 bases between. This CDR3 has 15 residues. In DNA, the CDR3 is TGTGCCAGCAGCGTAGAGGCAGGGCTAAGCTATGGCTACACCTTC. It codes for CASSVEAGLSYGYTF.

The chain combines TRBV5-3 with TRBJ1-6, with TRBD1 matching 7 bases. TRBV5-3 is designated an ORF whose function remains uncertain. The CDR3 is 16 residues long. The ends lost 3 bases at V and 10 bases at J; junction bases unmatched: 13. The CDR3 nucleotides read TGTGCCAGAAGCTGTCCTACAGGGGTCGTTAGGTCACCCCTCCACTTT. It specifies CARSCPTGVVRSPLHF.

The chain couples TRBV4-3 to TRBJ2-2, with D perhaps given as TRBD1 or TRBD2 (5 bases each). The CDR3 sequence is 17 residues long. The germline gives CDR1 LGHNA, CDR2 YSLEER. Trimming stripped 1 base from V and 1 base from J, with 13 bases between. The CDR3 DNA follows: TGCGCCAGCAGCCAAGGGTTGGGACGGGGGAACACCGGGGAGCTGTTTTTT. It is translated as CASSQGLGRGNTGELFF.

The chain carries TRBV9 and TRBJ1-2; 7 bases align to TRBD1. Unmatched junction bases numbered 6, after V lost 6 bases and J lost 1 base. Germline-derived CDR1 and CDR2 are SGDLS and YYNGEE. This CDR3 has 14 amino acids. In DNA form, the CDR3 reads TGTGCCAGCAAGGGACAGATCCTTAACTATGGCTACACCTTC. Amino acid sequence: CASKGQILNYGYTF.

The chain is built from TRBV28 and TRBJ1-2, with 7 bases matching TRBD1. The CDR3 runs to 13 residues. V shed 6 bases and J 5 bases; nucleotides not matched to a gene: 6. Germline V CDR1 and CDR2: MDHEN, SYDVKM. The CDR3 DNA follows: TGTGCCAGCAGGAAGGGGACAGATTATGGCTACACCTTC. It encodes CASRKGTDYGYTF.

J is TRBJ1-4 and V is TRBV2, with TRBD1 matching over 8 bases. The V gene's germline CDR1 is SNHLY and CDR2 FYNNEI. The CDR3 is made up of 14 amino acids. V dropped 6 bases and J dropped 8; count of bases not matched to a gene: 8. The DNA for the CDR3 is TGTGCCAGCAGCCGGGGACAGGTGTACGAAAAACTGTTTTTT. Its translation is CASSRGQVYEKLFF.

The chain couples TRBV13 to TRBJ2-7, with D hard to call. The CDR3 consists of 14 residues. Germline CDR1 reads PRHDT; CDR2 reads FYEKMQ (reference sequence). Trimming removed 0 bases at V and 0 bases at J, with 6 bases between. CDR3 sequence reads: CASSLGLNSYEQYF. Written as DNA, the CDR3 is TGTGCCAGCAGCTTAGGGCTCAACTCCTACGAGCAGTACTTC.

The chain has TRBV2 and TRBJ2-1; D is uncertain. Germline CDR1 reads SNHLY; CDR2 reads FYNNEI. V lost 9 bases and J lost 2, with 14 bases in between. CDR3 length: 14 amino acids. CDR3 DNA: TGTGCCAGTTCGGAGAGGATAGCCTACAATGAGCAGTTCTTC. Its translation is CASSERIAYNEQFF.

The chain recombines TRBV6-5 with TRBJ2-5, with 7 bases matching TRBD2. J lost 1 base, V lost 3 bases, and 5 bases had no gene match. Germline lookup yields CDR1 MNHEY and CDR2 SVGAGI. The CDR3 spans 15 residues. The CDR3 nucleotides are TGTGCCAGCAGTTATGGGCGGGGGACCCAAGAGACCCAGTACTTC. The encoded protein is CASSYGRGTQETQYF.